These 22 T cell receptor beta chains came from one sample sequenced in a study of OX40 agonist ivuxolimab in advanced cancers. Method: immunoSEQ multiplex PCR; TCRdb's copy keeps in-frame clones and lacks some. This table holds tens of thousands of clones, 70% to 80% found once. The source material was CD4+ or CD8+ T cells sorted from blood, sampled in a trial of the OX40 agonist ivuxolimab. All receptors derive from an adult with an advanced solid tumor such as melanoma, head and neck, liver or kidney cancer.

The table lists this clone with a count of one. The chain recombines TRBV6-1 with TRBJ2-1; 11 bases fit TRBD2. The germline V gene has CDR1 MNHNS and CDR2 SASEGT. This CDR3 contains 15 residues. V was clipped by 5 bases and J by 6 bases; unmatched bases: 6. CDR3 region: CASSTLGLAANEQFF. The CDR3 nucleotides are TGTGCCAGCAGTACCCTGGGACTAGCGGCCAATGAGCAGTTCTTC.

This clone is medium-sized in the sample. The same CDR3 is also encoded by other DNA sequences in this sample. The chain couples TRBV7-2 to TRBJ2-7; TRBD2 aligns across 9 bases. The CDR3 has 16 residues. CDR1 is SGHTA and CDR2 is FQGNSA in the germline V gene. The trim removed 1 base at V and 8 bases at J, leaving 12 bases unmatched. The CDR3 spells CASSLGWAGGELKQYF. The CDR3 DNA reads TGTGCCAGCAGCTTAGGATGGGCGGGAGGGGAACTCAAGCAGTACTTC. Based on the CDR3 plus reference TRBV7-2 and TRBJ2-7, the full variable domain is GAGVSQSPSNKVTEKGKDVELRCDPISGHTALYWYRQSLGQGLEFLIYFQGNSAPDKSGLPSDRFSAERTGGSVSTLTIQRTQQEDSAVYLCASSLGWAGGELKQYFGPGTRLTVT.

This chain connects TRBV7-9 to TRBJ1-2; a weak D match, TRBD1 (5 bases). The germline gives CDR1 SEHNR, CDR2 FQNEAQ (reference sequence). The CDR3 contains 13 residues. The V and J ends lost 5 bases and 7 bases respectively, with 14 bases between them. This CDR3 is CASSPGALRGYTF. The DNA of the CDR3 is TGTGCCAGCAGCCCCGGGGCCTTACGTGGCTACACCTTC.

This clone occurred a few times. The V call is TRBV11-2, the J call TRBJ2-1; TRBD2 matches 7 bases. Germline CDR1 SGHAT, CDR2 FQNNGV. The CDR3 is 16 residues long. The ends lost 5 bases at V and 8 bases at J; junction bases unmatched: 15. CDR3 sequence reads: CASSPLMQGGRHEQFF. As DNA, the CDR3 is TGTGCCAGCAGCCCCTTAATGCAGGGAGGGCGGCATGAGCAGTTCTTC.

The rearrangement joins TRBV5-1 to TRBJ2-1; the match to TRBD1 covers 7 bases. CDR3 length: 15 residues. V dropped 2 bases and J dropped 3; count of bases not matched to a gene: 5. Looked up from germline, CDR1 is SGHRS and CDR2 is YFSETQ. The chain's CDR3 is CASSLGTEFYNEQFF. CDR3 DNA: TGCGCCAGCAGCTTAGGGACAGAATTCTACAATGAGCAGTTCTTC. The entire variable domain, with the rest obtained from reference TRBV5-1 and TRBJ2-1, is as follows: KAGVTQTPRYLIKTRGQQVTLSCSPISGHRSVSWYQQTPGQGLQFLFEYFSETQRNKGNFPGRFSGRQFSNSRSEMNVSTLELGDSALYLCASSLGTEFYNEQFFGPGTRLTVL.

V and J are TRBV5-1 and TRBJ2-7, with D maybe TRBD1 (6 bases). V dropped 4 bases and J dropped 3 bases, with 20 bases sitting between them. In germline, CDR1 is SGHRS, CDR2 YFSETQ. CDR3 length: 16 residues. This CDR3 is CASSPDSLSTFYEQYF. CDR3 DNA sequence: TGCGCCAGCAGCCCGGACAGCTTGTCAACCTTCTACGAGCAGTACTTC. Full variable domain (remainder filled in from reference TRBV5-1 and TRBJ2-7): KAGVTQTPRYLIKTRGQQVTLSCSPISGHRSVSWYQQTPGQGLQFLFEYFSETQRNKGNFPGRFSGRQFSNSRSEMNVSTLELGDSALYLCASSPDSLSTFYEQYFGPGTRLTVT.

The chain uses TRBV10-2 and TRBJ2-5, with 9 bases that match TRBD2. Per the germline V gene, CDR1 is WSHSY and CDR2 is SAAADI. This CDR3 comprises 16 residues. V was clipped by 9 bases and J by 3 bases; unmatched bases: 14. CDR3 DNA sequence: TGCGCCAGTCGTAGCGCCTACGGACTAGCGAAAGAGACCCAGTACTTC. This gives the protein CASRSAYGLAKETQYF.

The J gene is TRBJ1-1, the V gene TRBV4-1; 9 bases are shared with TRBD1. Germline lookup yields CDR1 MGHRA and CDR2 YSYEKL. The CDR3 has 15 amino acids. Losses at the gene ends were 3 bases for V and 7 bases for J; bases not matched to a gene: 9. The CDR3 sequence is CASSQVQGASFEAFF. In DNA form, the CDR3 reads TGCGCCAGCAGCCAGGTACAGGGGGCGAGCTTTGAAGCTTTCTTT.

In nucleotides, the CDR3 is TGCGCCAGCAGCCAAGATCCGACTCCTTTACACACAGATACGCAGTATTTT. It codes for CASSQDPTPLHTDTQYF. J is TRBJ2-3 and V is TRBV4-1; the D is unclear. Germline V CDR1 and CDR2: MGHRA, YSYEKL. There are 17 residues in the CDR3. V shed 0 bases and J shed 2 bases, with 15 bases lying between them.

The J gene is TRBJ1-1, the V gene TRBV7-2; D not certain. There are 16 residues in the CDR3. Trimming stripped 4 bases from V and 0 bases from J, with 15 bases between. CDR1 and CDR2 from the germline V gene are SGHTA and FQGNSA. Here the CDR3 DNA reads TGTGCCAGCAGCTCTCTGAGGAGGCCATTGAACACTGAAGCTTTCTTT. Residues: CASSSLRRPLNTEAFF.

This clone has more than one count but fewer than ten. The V gene is TRBV7-3, the J gene TRBJ2-5, with D maybe TRBD1 (5 bases). The CDR3 totals 13 residues. Germline-derived CDR1 and CDR2 are SGHTA and FQGTGA. V gave up 8 bases and J gave up 5 bases, with 15 bases separating them. The CDR3 DNA follows: TGTGCCAGCGGAGCAGGGTCCCTGGAGACCCAGTACTTC. This gives the protein CASGAGSLETQYF.

This chain joins TRBV7-2 and TRBJ1-3; D remains unclear. Germline V CDR1 and CDR2: SGHTA, FQGNSA. The CDR3 sequence is 16 residues long. V lost 5 bases to trimming and J lost 0 bases, with 14 bases between them. The CDR3 loop reads CASSISIGRSGNTIYF. The CDR3 DNA sequence: TGTGCCAGCAGCATTAGCATCGGGCGCTCTGGAAACACCATATATTTT.

V gene TRBV15 combines with J gene TRBJ2-5, with D perhaps matching TRBD2 (6 bases). The CDR3 is 15 residues long. Looked up from germline, CDR1 is LNHNV and CDR2 is YYDKDF (reference sequence). V dropped 1 base and J dropped 5 bases, with 14 bases sitting between them. The CDR3 spells CATSRASGTGETQYF. The DNA for the CDR3 is TGTGCCACCAGCAGAGCCTCTGGGACTGGGGAGACCCAGTACTTC.

In this sample, this clone turned up once. The genes are TRBV6-5 and TRBJ1-2; the D gene is possibly TRBD1 (6 bases). In germline, CDR1 is MNHEY, CDR2 SVGAGI. The ends were cut back, 2 bases at V and 3 bases at J, with 7 bases in the middle. The CDR3 is 13 amino acids. CDR3 sequence: CASSYRTDYGYTF. The CDR3 DNA reads TGTGCCAGCAGTTACCGGACAGACTATGGCTACACCTTC.

The chain is built from TRBV5-1 and TRBJ1-2; 9 positions match TRBD1. Trimming cost V 4 bases and J 3 bases; bases outside gene matches: 4. The V gene's germline CDR1 is SGHRS and CDR2 YFSETQ. CDR3 size: 14 residues. CDR3 region: CASSPTGGDYGYTF. As DNA, the CDR3 is TGCGCCAGCAGCCCGACAGGGGGTGACTATGGCTACACCTTC.

This clone turned up a few times. The chain employs TRBV5-1 and TRBJ1-4; TRBD1 aligns across 12 bases. The CDR3 covers 17 residues. Germline CDR1 SGHRS, CDR2 YFSETQ. V gave up 4 bases and J gave up 8 bases; unmatched junction bases: 12. The CDR3 loop is CASSPGQGAAWEEKLFF. CDR3 nucleotides: TGCGCCAGCAGCCCGGGACAGGGGGCCGCCTGGGAAGAAAAACTGTTTTTT.

This chain joins TRBV11-2 and TRBJ2-7; 7 nucleotides match TRBD1. The CDR3 spans 15 residues. V was clipped by 2 bases and J by 2 bases; unmatched bases: 6. CDR1 and CDR2 from the germline V gene are SGHAT and FQNNGV. CDR3 protein: CASSLNQGDTYEQYF. CDR3 coding DNA: TGTGCCAGCAGCTTAAATCAGGGGGATACCTACGAGCAGTACTTC.

The chain joins TRBV6-1 to TRBJ1-6; 7 bases are a match to TRBD1. CDR1 MNHNS and CDR2 SASEGT come from the germline V gene. The CDR3 runs 14 residues. V shed 4 bases, J shed 7 bases, and the junction held 4 bases outside the gene matches. The CDR3 loop is CASSVGTENSPLHF. The CDR3 DNA follows: TGTGCCAGCAGTGTGGGGACAGAGAATTCACCCCTCCACTTT.

V and J are TRBV4-1 and TRBJ2-2; no firm D call. V was trimmed by 3 bases and J by 5 bases, leaving 10 bases between them. Germline CDR1 reads MGHRA; CDR2 reads YSYEKL. CDR3 size: 14 residues. The CDR3: CASSHPKATGELFF. The CDR3 nucleotides read TGCGCCAGCAGCCACCCCAAGGCAACCGGGGAGCTGTTTTTT.

The CDR3 loop is CASSLGMGRYGYTF. CDR3 DNA: TGTGCCAGCAGCTTGGGAATGGGTCGGTATGGCTACACCTTC. The V gene is TRBV5-5, the J gene TRBJ1-2, with no clear D. The V gene's germline CDR1 is SGHKS and CDR2 YYEKEE (reference sequence). The ends were cut back, 0 bases at V and 5 bases at J, with 11 bases in the middle. The length of the CDR3 is 14 residues. The full variable domain, in which reference TRBV5-5 and TRBJ1-2 provide the parts outside the CDR3, is DAGVTQSPTHLIKTRGQQVTLRCSPISGHKSVSWYQQVLGQGPQFIFQYYEKEERGRGNFPDRFSARQFPNYSSELNVNALLLGDSALYLCASSLGMGRYGYTFGSGTRLTVV.

The chain uses TRBV5-6 and TRBJ2-7; D is uncertain. The V and J ends lost 4 bases and 3 bases respectively, with 20 bases between them. The CDR3 loop spans 16 amino acids. Germline values: CDR1 SGHDT, CDR2 YYEEEE. CDR3 DNA: TGTGCCAGCAGCATTCAGGTCCCGGTAAAAGGCTACGAGCAGTACTTC. It yields the protein CASSIQVPVKGYEQYF.

This chain uses TRBV2 with TRBJ2-5, with TRBD2 matching over 10 bases. Germline V gene sequence: CDR1 SNHLY, CDR2 FYNNEI. This CDR3 comprises 15 residues. The V segment lost 8 bases and the J segment 3 bases; nucleotides outside the gene matches: 9. CDR3 coding DNA: TGTGCCAGCGCGGGGGGACTAGCGTATAAAGAGACCCAGTACTTC. Translation: CASAGGLAYKETQYF.